This T cell receptor (beta chain) appears in the sequencing data of a study of radiation and T cells in renal cell carcinoma (dated by TCRdb to about 2020). For the study in its entirety: Samples came from a clinical trial, in which primary renal cell carcinomas received 15 Gy stereotactic body radiation therapy followed by nephrectomy 4 weeks later. A total of around 50 samples underwent TCR beta sequencing, made up of some 26 tumors and about 27 peripheral blood samples. In the approximately 53 samples combined, some 4,000,000 unique CDR3 nucleotide sequences were found, encoding roughly 3,000,000 unique CDR3 amino acid sequences.

The sample's time point label, decoded: baseline pretreatment blood. Explained via the paper, the treatment or condition label denotes: 15 Gy SBRT to primary tumor, nephrectomy 4 weeks later. To follow tumor-enriched clonotypes, peripheral blood was collected serially from radiation-treated patients at baseline and again at 2 weeks and 4 weeks after SBRT. Every patient had renal cell carcinoma of clear cell pathology. Genomic DNA for TCR sequencing was prepared using the QIAamp DNA Blood Mini Kit (Qiagen). Samples were included in the analyses only if all quality control checks were passed. Reading from cysteine to phenylalanine, the CDR3 counts 14 amino acids. The DNA shown is the 42-base CDR3, in frame from base 1. The germline V gene specifies KGHSH as CDR1 and LQKENI as CDR2. V lost 5 bases and J lost 0 bases; the stretch between them is 8 bases long. The investigation overall reported the following: Effects of radiation dose or scheduling on the TCR repertoire could not be addressed with the single-armed trial design. Blood repertoire dynamics were not followed beyond 4 weeks after treatment. No pretreatment tumor biopsies were available, so the baseline intratumoral presence of clonotypes could not be determined. In blood, the top tumor clonotypes increased between baseline and 2 weeks post-radiation and then shrank by 4 weeks, which suggests that tumor-resident clones expanded only transiently.

As for this clone: It has no known antigen specificity. It has no much larger one-base neighbor in the sample; base qualities were not kept.

Following the manufacturer's recommendations, the immunoSEQ kit was used to generate TCR beta libraries from genomic DNA. To prepare libraries, a first multiplex PCR with proprietary primers was run, followed by a second PCR that added unique barcodes, and a bead cleanup was done after each round. A kit-provided positive control reaction and a negative control reaction were included in every sample batch. The final libraries were assessed on an Agilent 4200 TapeStation D1000 ScreenTape, pooled by volume, and quantified by qPCR. Sequencing was performed on an Illumina NextSeq500 using a MidOutput 150-cycle cartridge, with 156 Read1 cycles, 15 Index1 cycles, and the kit custom primers. The pooled library was loaded at 0.75 to 1 pM, and around 20% PhiX control was spiked in. Turning to the authors' computational methods: Vendor-processed data were analyzed in R, with a clonotype defined as all T cells sharing the same CDR3 nucleotide sequence. For clone abundance analyses, frequencies were normalized to the 10,000 most abundant clones in each sample. Public T cell clones, which averaged fewer than five per sample, were excluded before analysis. Tumor-enriched clonotypes and baseline blood-enriched clonotypes were defined as those with an abundance difference of at least 32-fold between compartments. Clonotypes expanded or contracted between blood time points were identified with a beta-binomial differential abundance model. Similarity between tumor and blood repertoires was quantified using the Baroni-Urbani and Buser coefficient, and groups were compared with two-tailed Wilcoxon tests in R. This immuneACCESS table, as held by TCRdb, lists in-frame sequences with V and J called but not all clones. Of the missing ones, under half trace to an unresolved V gene in checked studies; the others have no known cause. V and J calls and clone size are those listed in that table; D and trimming were worked out from the DNA. The sample contains roughly 130,000 clones, more than 70% of them found a single time. The biggest ten clones account for more than 10% of the sample.

The chain links TRBV18 with TRBJ1-5; no D gene call is confident. Sequenced here: blood, sampled from a patient whose treatment included radiotherapy and nephrectomy. The source of this sequence is a woman aged 45-60 years with renal cell carcinoma. The CDR3 corresponds to CASSFTYSNQPQHF. The nucleotides are TGTGCCAGCTCATTTACTTATAGCAATCAGCCCCAGCATTTT.